This T cell receptor beta chain came from a study of T cells after yellow fever vaccination (dated by TCRdb to about 2019). Regarding the study in general: The SMART-Seq v4 Ultra Low Input RNA kit was used to prepare libraries from fractions with low cell numbers. Blood was drawn at multiple timepoints before and after primary and secondary immunization, with bulk PBMC replicates and cell subsets isolated. Bulk TCR alpha and beta repertoires were sequenced longitudinally to track T-cell clones before and after primary and booster YFV17D yellow fever vaccination. Two healthy male donors, one aged 18 to 30 and one aged 30 to 39 years, were included in the cohort. The research as a whole found: A small share of clonotypes was detected in both CD4 and CD8 compartments, with the overlap likely arising from convergent recombination. Compared with the primary T-cell response, the secondary T-cell response was weaker but faster, peaking on day 5 rather than day 15. Only a couple of donors were included in the study, so the extent to which the findings can be generalized is limited. Computational filtering was needed because FACS-sorted repertoires could contain abundant contaminating clonotypes from the bulk population. After the booster, most of the clones that had expanded following primary vaccination were detected again (just under 97% of CD4 and around 90% of CD8), which suggests that memory was broadly maintained.

TCR cDNA was made using 5'RACE template switching, a step that added a universal primer site and unique molecular identifiers. Priming for cDNA synthesis came from both the TCR alpha and TCR beta constant segments. Libraries were amplified in two PCR steps, with sample barcodes and sequencing adapters added in the second step. Sequencing of the libraries was done on either Illumina HiSeq 2500 (2x100 bp) or NovaSeq (2x150 bp). As for how the authors treated the data: MIGEC handled demultiplexing of reads and collapsing into UMI consensus sequences, while MiXCR performed V(D)J alignment. Vaccine-responding clonotypes were defined with edgeR using replicate PBMC samples, requiring FDR below 0.01 and a log2 fold change above 5 up to day 15. CD4 or CD8 identity was assigned to each bulk clonotype according to whether the clonotype was present at higher abundance in the sequenced CD4 repertoire or the sequenced CD8 repertoire. TCRdb itself trimmed the public reads at Q25 with fastp, ran MiXCR and retained productive beta chains. Merged by CDR3 protein, the rows form single entries marked with the most common genes and DNA. The V and J calls shown here were made by TCRdb, not taken from the authors' results. The sample table shows 450,000 to 550,000 distinct CDR3 sequences, and 20% to 25% are seen once. The ten most abundant clones make up roughly a sixth of the sample.

This clonotype was found once. This clone's antigen is unknown. No base-level quality is on record; no much larger clone is a single base apart. A single read makes a weak case. The meaning of the sample's treatment or condition label: live attenuated yellow fever vaccine strain. Two biological replicates of bulk PBMCs were collected at each blood-draw timepoint. PBMCs were isolated from peripheral blood using a standard Ficoll-Paque protocol. RNA was extracted with TriZol from bulk PBMCs, CD4 and CD8 fractions, and dextramer-positive and dextramer-negative fractions. From the germline V gene, CDR1 is SGHDT and CDR2 is YYEEEE. The germline V end is reduced by 0 bases and the J end by 7 bases; junction bases left unmatched: 7. Inclusive of the bounding cysteine and phenylalanine, the CDR3 is 16 residues long. Left in the record is the CDR3 DNA by itself, 48 bases read in frame from the first base.

The receptor was derived from a young man who received the YFV17D yellow fever vaccine. The sequences come from PBMCs, collected about 21 days after the first yellow fever vaccination. This receptor chain uses TRBV5-6 and TRBJ2-1, with TRBD2 identical over 10 junction bases. The CDR3 protein sequence reads: CASSLARASGGNEQFF. The nucleotide sequence is TGTGCCAGCAGCTTGGCCCGGGCTAGCGGGGGTAATGAGCAGTTCTTC.